The sequence of this T cell receptor (beta chain) was determined in a study of blood T cell repertoires in COVID-19. Study-wide background: PBMCs, B-cell-depleted T cells, or T cells were the source of the cDNA or gDNA that made up the material.

CDR3 size: 15 residues. Per germline, CDR1 SEHNR and CDR2 FQNEAQ (reference sequence). The V end lost 7 bases, the J end lost 1 base, and 16 bases lay between the germline ends. Authors' methods: Reference gene primer amplification gave nucleated cell count estimates. Clones were read by immunoSEQ multiplex PCR, and TCRdb kept only the in-frame ones, dropping some. The DNA was the basis for D and trimming; V, J and clone size are from that table. The data show tens of thousands of clones, approximately 91% seen once. The origin of this receptor is a man in his forties or fifties with active COVID-19. The rearrangement links TRBV7-9 to TRBJ2-5; perhaps TRBD1 as D (6 bases). Sequenced: peripheral blood. The CDR3 reads CASTPNRAFQETQYF. DNA of the CDR3: TGTGCCAGCACACCGAACAGGGCCTTCCAAGAGACCCAGTACTTC.